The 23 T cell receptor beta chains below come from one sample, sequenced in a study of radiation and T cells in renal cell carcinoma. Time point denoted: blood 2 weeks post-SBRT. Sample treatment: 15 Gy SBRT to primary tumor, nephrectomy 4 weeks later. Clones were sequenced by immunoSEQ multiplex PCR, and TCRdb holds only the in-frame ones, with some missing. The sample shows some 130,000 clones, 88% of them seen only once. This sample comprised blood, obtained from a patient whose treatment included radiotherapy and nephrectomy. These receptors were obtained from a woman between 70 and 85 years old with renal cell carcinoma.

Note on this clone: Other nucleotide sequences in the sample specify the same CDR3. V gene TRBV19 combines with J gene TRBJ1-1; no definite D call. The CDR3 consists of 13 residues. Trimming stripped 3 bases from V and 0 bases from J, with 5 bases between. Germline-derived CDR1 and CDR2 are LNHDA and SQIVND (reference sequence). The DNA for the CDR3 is TGTGCCAGTAGTATTGGGGTGAACACTGAAGCTTTCTTT. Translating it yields CASSIGVNTEAFF.

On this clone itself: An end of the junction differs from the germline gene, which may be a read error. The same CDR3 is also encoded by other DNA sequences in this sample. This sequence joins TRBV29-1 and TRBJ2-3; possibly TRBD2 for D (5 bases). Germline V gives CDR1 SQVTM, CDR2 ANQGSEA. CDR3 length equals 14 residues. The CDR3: CSVGAGLSTDTQYF. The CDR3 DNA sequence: TGTAGCGTTGGAGCCGGCCTTAGCACAGATACGCAGTATTTT.

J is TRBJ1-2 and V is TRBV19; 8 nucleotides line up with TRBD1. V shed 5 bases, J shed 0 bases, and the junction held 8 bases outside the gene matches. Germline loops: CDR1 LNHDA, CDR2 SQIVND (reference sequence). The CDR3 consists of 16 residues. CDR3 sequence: CASSGRRQGSNYGYTF. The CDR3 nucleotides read TGTGCCAGTAGTGGCCGTCGACAGGGGTCTAACTATGGCTACACCTTC.

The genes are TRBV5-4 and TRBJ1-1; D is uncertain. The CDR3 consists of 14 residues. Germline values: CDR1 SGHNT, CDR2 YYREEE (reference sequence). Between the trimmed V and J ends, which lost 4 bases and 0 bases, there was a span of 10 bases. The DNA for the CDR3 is TGTGCCAGCAGCGACCACGATTTGAACACTGAAGCTTTCTTT. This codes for CASSDHDLNTEAFF.

CDR3 residues: CASSLVGDTQYF. The CDR3 nucleotides read TGTGCCAGCAGCTTGGTGGGAGATACGCAGTATTTT. The chain joins TRBV5-4 to TRBJ2-3; D ambiguous. Per the germline V gene, CDR1 is SGHNT and CDR2 is YYREEE (reference sequence). Trimming took 0 bases from V and 5 from J, leaving 4 bases between them. The CDR3 has 12 amino acids. Full variable domain (missing parts from reference TRBV5-4 and TRBJ2-3): ETGVTQSPTHLIKTRGQQVTLRCSSQSGHNTVSWYQQALGQGPQFIFQYYREEENGRGNFPPRFSGLQFPNYSSELNVNALELDDSALYLCASSLVGDTQYFGPGTRLTVL.

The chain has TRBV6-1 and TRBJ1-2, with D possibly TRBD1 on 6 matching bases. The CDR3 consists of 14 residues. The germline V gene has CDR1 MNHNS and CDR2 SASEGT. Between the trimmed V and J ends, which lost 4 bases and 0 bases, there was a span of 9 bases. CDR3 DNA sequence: TGTGCCAGCAGTGCAAGGACAGCTAACTATGGCTACACCTTC. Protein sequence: CASSARTANYGYTF.

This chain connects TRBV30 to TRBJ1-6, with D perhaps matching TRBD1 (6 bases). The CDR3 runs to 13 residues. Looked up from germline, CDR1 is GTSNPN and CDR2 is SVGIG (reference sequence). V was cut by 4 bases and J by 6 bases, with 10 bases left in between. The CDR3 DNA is TGTGCCTGGAAAGGGGGGGGTAATTCACCCCTCCACTTT. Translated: CAWKGGGNSPLHF.

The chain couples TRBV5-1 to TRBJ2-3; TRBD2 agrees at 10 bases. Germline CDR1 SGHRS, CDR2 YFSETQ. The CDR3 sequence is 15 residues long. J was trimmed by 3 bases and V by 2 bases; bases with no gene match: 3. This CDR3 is CASSLQAGGTDTQYF. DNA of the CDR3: TGCGCCAGCAGCTTACAAGCGGGGGGGACAGATACGCAGTATTTT.

In nucleotides, the CDR3 is TGTGCCAGCAGCGCCGAATGGTGGGCAGGAAACATTCAGTACTTC. This encodes CASSAEWWAGNIQYF. The chain combines TRBV9 with TRBJ2-4; D ambiguous. The germline CDR1 and CDR2 sequences are SGDLS and YYNGEE. V lost 3 bases and J lost 6, with 16 bases in between. The CDR3 has 15 residues.

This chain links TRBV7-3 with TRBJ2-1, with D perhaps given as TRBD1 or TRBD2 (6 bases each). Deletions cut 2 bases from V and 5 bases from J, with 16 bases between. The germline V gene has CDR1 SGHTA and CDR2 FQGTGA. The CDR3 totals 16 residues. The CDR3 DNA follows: TGTGCCAGCAGCTTAGGGTACCCGGGGGCCAACAATGAGCAGTTCTTC. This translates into CASSLGYPGANNEQFF.

CDR3 protein: CASSGDRGVDEQYF. In DNA, the CDR3 is TGTGCCAGCAGCGGAGACAGGGGAGTAGACGAGCAGTACTTC. This chain links TRBV9 with TRBJ2-7; 8 bases are a match to TRBD1. The CDR3 has 14 residues. V gave up 3 bases and J gave up 5 bases; unmatched junction bases: 7. Germline lookup yields CDR1 SGDLS and CDR2 YYNGEE.

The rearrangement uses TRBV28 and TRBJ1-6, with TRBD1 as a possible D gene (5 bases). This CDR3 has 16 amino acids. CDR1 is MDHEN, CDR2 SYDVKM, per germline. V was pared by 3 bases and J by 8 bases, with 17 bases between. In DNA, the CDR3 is TGTGCCAGCAGTTTGTGGGGGTGGGCGAGAGATTCACCCCTCCACTTT. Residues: CASSLWGWARDSPLHF.

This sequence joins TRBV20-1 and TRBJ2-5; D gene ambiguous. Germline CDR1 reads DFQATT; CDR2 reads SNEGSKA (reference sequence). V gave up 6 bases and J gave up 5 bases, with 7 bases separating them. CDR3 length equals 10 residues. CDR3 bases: TGCAGTGCATCCACCGAGACCCAGTACTTC. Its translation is CSASTETQYF.

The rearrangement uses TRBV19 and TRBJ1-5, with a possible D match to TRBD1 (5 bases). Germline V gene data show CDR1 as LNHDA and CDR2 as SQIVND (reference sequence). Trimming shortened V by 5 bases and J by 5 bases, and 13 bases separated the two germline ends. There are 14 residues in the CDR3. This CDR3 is CASSVSGGYQPQHF. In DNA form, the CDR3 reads TGTGCCAGTAGTGTTTCCGGGGGGTATCAGCCCCAGCATTTT. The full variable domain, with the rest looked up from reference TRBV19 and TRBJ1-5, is DGGITQSPKYLFRKEGQNVTLSCEQNLNHDAMYWYRQDPGQGLRLIYYSQIVNDFQKGDIAEGYSVSREKKESFPLTVTSAQKNPTAFYLCASSVSGGYQPQHFGDGTRLSIL.

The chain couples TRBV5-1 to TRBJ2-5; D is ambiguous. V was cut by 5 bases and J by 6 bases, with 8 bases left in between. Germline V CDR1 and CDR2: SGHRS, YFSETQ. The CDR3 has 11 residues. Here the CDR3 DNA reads TGCGCCAGCAGGGACGGACAGACCCAGTACTTC. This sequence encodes CASRDGQTQYF. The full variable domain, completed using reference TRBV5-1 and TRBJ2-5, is KAGVTQTPRYLIKTRGQQVTLSCSPISGHRSVSWYQQTPGQGLQFLFEYFSETQRNKGNFPGRFSGRQFSNSRSEMNVSTLELGDSALYLCASRDGQTQYFGPGTRLLVL.

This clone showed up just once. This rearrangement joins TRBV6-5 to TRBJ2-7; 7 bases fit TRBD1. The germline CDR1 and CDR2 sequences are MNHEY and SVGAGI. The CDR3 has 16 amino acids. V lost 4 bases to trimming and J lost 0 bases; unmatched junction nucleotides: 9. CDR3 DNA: TGTGCCAGCAGTTCTTTACGGACAGGTAGCTCCTACGAGCAGTACTTC. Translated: CASSSLRTGSSYEQYF.

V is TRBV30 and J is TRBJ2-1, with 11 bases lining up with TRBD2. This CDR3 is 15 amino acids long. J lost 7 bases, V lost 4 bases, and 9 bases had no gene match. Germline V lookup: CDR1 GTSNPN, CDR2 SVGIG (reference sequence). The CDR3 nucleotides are TGTGCCTGGACCCCCCTAGCGGGGGGTGGTAATGAGCAGTTCTTC. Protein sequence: CAWTPLAGGGNEQFF.

The CDR3 nucleotides are TGTGCCAGCAGTTATCTACCTTGGATTATGAACACTGAAGCTTTCTTT. Protein product: CASSYLPWIMNTEAFF. This sequence joins TRBV6-6 and TRBJ1-1; D gene uncertain. The CDR3 is made up of 16 amino acids. CDR1 and CDR2 from the germline V gene are MNHNY and SVGAGI (reference sequence). Trimming took 3 bases from V and 0 from J, leaving 14 bases between them.

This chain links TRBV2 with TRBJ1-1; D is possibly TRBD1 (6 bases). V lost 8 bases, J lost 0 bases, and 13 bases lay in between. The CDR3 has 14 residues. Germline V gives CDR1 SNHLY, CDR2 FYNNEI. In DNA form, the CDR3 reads TGTGCCAGCTGTATAGGGGGGATGAACACTGAAGCTTTCTTT. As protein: CASCIGGMNTEAFF. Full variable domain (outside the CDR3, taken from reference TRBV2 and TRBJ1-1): EPEVTQTPSHQVTQMGQEVILRCVPISNHLYFYWYRQILGQKVEFLVSFYNNEISEKSEIFDDQFSVERPDGSNFTLKIRSTKLEDSAMYFCASCIGGMNTEAFFGQGTRLTVV.

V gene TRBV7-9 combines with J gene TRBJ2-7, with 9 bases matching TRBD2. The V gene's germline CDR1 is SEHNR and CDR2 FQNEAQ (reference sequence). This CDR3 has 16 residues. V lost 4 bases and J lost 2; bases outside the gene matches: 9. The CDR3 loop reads CASSSSQRGETYEQYF. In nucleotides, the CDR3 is TGTGCCAGCAGCTCCTCCCAGCGGGGGGAAACCTACGAGCAGTACTTC.

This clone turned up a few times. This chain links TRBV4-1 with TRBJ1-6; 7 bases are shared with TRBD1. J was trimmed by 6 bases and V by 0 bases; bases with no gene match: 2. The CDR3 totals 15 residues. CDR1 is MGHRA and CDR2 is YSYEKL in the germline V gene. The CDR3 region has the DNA TGCGCCAGCAGCCAAGAGGGGACAGCTAATTCACCCCTCCACTTT. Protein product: CASSQEGTANSPLHF.

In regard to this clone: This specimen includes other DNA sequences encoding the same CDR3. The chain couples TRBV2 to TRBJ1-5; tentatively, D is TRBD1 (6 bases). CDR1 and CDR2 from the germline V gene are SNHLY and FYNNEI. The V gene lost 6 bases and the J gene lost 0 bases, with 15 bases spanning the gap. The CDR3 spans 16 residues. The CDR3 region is CASRKTGTDSNQPQHF. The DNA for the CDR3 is TGTGCCAGCAGGAAAACAGGGACGGATAGCAATCAGCCCCAGCATTTT.

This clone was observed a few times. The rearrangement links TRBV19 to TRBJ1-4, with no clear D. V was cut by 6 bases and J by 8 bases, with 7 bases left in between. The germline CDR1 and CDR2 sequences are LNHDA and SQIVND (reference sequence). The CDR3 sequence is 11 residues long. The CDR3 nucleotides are TGTGCCAGTAGATTCTCCGAAAAACTGTTTTTT. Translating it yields CASRFSEKLFF.